The 2 T cell receptor beta chains below were found in one sample sequenced in a study of cytomegalovirus exposure and HLA in healthy donors. The study ran its PCR with 60 Vbeta and 13 Jbeta primers. TCRdb keeps only in-frame clones here, not all; method: immunoSEQ multiplex PCR. The repertoire holds 150,000 to 200,000 clones, around 80% seen once, with more than 1.4% in the top ten. The sequenced sample consisted of PBMCs. Receptor source: a man aged 18 to 30 in good health and CMV-seronegative.

Turning to this clone: Compared with germline, one end of the junction differs, possibly owing to a read error. CDR3 residues: CVSSGLGTGGNEQFF. The CDR3 region has the DNA TGTGTCAGCAGTGGACTCGGGACAGGGGGAAATGAGCAGTTCTTC. This chain joins TRBV25-1 and TRBJ2-1, with 11 bases aligning to TRBD1. This CDR3 spans 15 amino acids. Germline values: CDR1 MGHDK, CDR2 SYGVNS.

This clone was counted only a few times. This chain joins TRBV7-9 and TRBJ2-7; 11 bases map to TRBD1. The CDR3 consists of 14 residues. Trimming removed 5 bases from V and 5 bases from J; junction bases left unmatched: 5. Germline V CDR1 and CDR2: SEHNR, FQNEAQ (reference sequence). CDR3 residues: CASSPGQGANEQYF. Written as DNA, the CDR3 is TGTGCCAGCAGCCCAGGACAGGGGGCAAACGAGCAGTACTTC.